These T cell receptor beta chains were read from a single sample in a study of T cell repertoires in cytomegalovirus infection. One entry per CDR3 protein, called by TCRdb with MiXCR from the reads. The sample lists 200,000 to 250,000 distinct CDR3 sequences, approximately 22% occurring once. Sequencing used CD8+ T cells from PBMCs. Receptors were obtained from a human donor in good health (CMV status not recorded). Some clones in this sample may be carry-over from other donors' samples. Both conserved end residues are trimmed from each CDR3. A row's size may be missing; if present it is once, few, many or a size class.

j_call v_call clone_size cdr3_length cdr3_aa
TRBJ2-2 TRBV7-8 NA 14 ASSSGGGALTGELF
TRBJ2-3 TRBV3-1 few 12 ASSTFGAGKGQY
TRBJ2-3 TRBV28 few 13 ASSYGLEGTDTQY
TRBJ1-1 TRBV27 NA 12 ASSFRGASTEAF
TRBJ2-7 TRBV20-1 few 11 SAVAGAYYEQY
TRBJ2-1 TRBV27 few 11 ASRPGLINEQF
TRBJ2-6 TRBV28 NA 15 ASSSTGVLSGANVLT
TRBJ1-1 TRBV7-2 NA 12 ASILLGDNTEAF
TRBJ2-7 TRBV20-1 NA 12 SAAMGQGAYEQY
TRBJ2-7 TRBV20-1 once 12 SARGRGAPYEQY
TRBJ2-1 TRBV7-9 few 13 ASSSPGTTNNEQF
TRBJ2-1 TRBV11-2 NA 16 ASSTSGGAAGGYNEQF
TRBJ2-7 TRBV13 NA 15 ASSLGPQTSGAYEQY
TRBJ1-5 TRBV2 NA 14 ASSEGTGYSNQPQH
TRBJ1-5 TRBV4-1 NA 13 ASSQELGARQPQH
TRBJ1-2 TRBV28 few 16 ASSFLMATGIVLDGYT
TRBJ2-7 TRBV28 NA 12 ASSLAGQTNEQY
TRBJ1-6 TRBV20-1 NA 12 SARERVSNSPLH
TRBJ2-7 TRBV20-1 NA 10 SAREPDGEQY
TRBJ2-1 TRBV9 NA 15 ASSPGIGTGSSNEQF
TRBJ1-1 TRBV10-3 many 14 AISESETGANTEAF
TRBJ2-5 TRBV12-3/TRBV12-4 many 12 ASGPGGSEETQY
TRBJ1-2 TRBV7-9 few 12 ASIRSQMIYGYT
TRBJ2-7 TRBV6-5 few 14 ASSYSRGGGAYEQY
TRBJ2-1 TRBV27 few 10 ASGPGGNEQF
TRBJ1-1 TRBV7-2 many 14 ASSLGYRGLNTEAF
TRBJ2-1 TRBV2 once 11 ASTLLGGDEQF
TRBJ2-7 TRBV28 NA 14 ASSYFGLPASYEQY
TRBJ2-5 TRBV12-3/TRBV12-4 NA 11 ASSFLRQETQY
TRBJ2-1 TRBV6-5 NA 12 ASSYLESYNEQF
TRBJ2-3 TRBV5-4 NA 11 ASSAWGTDTQY
TRBJ2-3 TRBV5-1 NA 13 ASSLAGDRTDTQY
TRBJ2-3 TRBV7-8 many 11 ASSFLSTDTQY
TRBJ1-1 TRBV7-2 many 11 ASSLRYDTEAF
TRBJ2-7 TRBV2 NA 10 ASNSQFYEQY
TRBJ2-5 TRBV20-1 few 14 SARAPASSPQETQY
TRBJ1-1 TRBV2 many 13 ATVQLDRMNTEAF
TRBJ2-1 TRBV20-1 NA 15 SAQTSGGEIAYNEQF
TRBJ2-1 TRBV20-1 few 14 SASGQEGGDYNEQF
TRBJ1-5 TRBV6-5 many 11 ASSYGGGQPQH
TRBJ1-4 TRBV20-1 NA 12 SASQGATNEKLF
TRBJ2-1 TRBV6-6 few 11 ASSQRGGNEQF
TRBJ1-1 TRBV19 NA 13 ASTLIQGVDTEAF
TRBJ2-3 TRBV7-2 many 11 ASSPQGADTQY
TRBJ1-5 TRBV19 NA 11 ASSPSGVQPQH
TRBJ1-2 TRBV20-1 NA 14 SARAVSRGRGNGYT
TRBJ2-7 TRBV20-1 NA 11 SASTSDPYEQY
TRBJ2-5 TRBV20-1 NA 14 SASQGLAGLRETQY
TRBJ2-5 TRBV7-2 many 13 ASSSPGPRTETQY
TRBJ2-3 TRBV28 NA 13 ASTLLEGGVDTQY
TRBJ2-7 TRBV11-1 many 11 ASSAGLIYEQY
TRBJ1-5 TRBV12-3/TRBV12-4 NA 12 ASSPASSNQPQH
TRBJ2-2 TRBV5-5 few 14 ASSLLTRSNTGELF
TRBJ2-1 TRBV19 few 12 ASNDFSGGALTV
TRBJ2-1 TRBV27 NA 13 ASRRPGFHPNEQF
TRBJ1-4 TRBV20-1 many 13 SAPDRTETNEKLF
TRBJ1-5 TRBV7-9 many 12 ASSRTGRNQPQH
TRBJ2-7 TRBV4-2 NA 15 ASSQNSGHANDYEQY
TRBJ1-5 TRBV12-3/TRBV12-4 few 13 ASSPPGFSNQPQH